The T cell receptor beta chain described here comes from a study of OX40 agonist ivuxolimab in advanced cancers. Study background: Ivuxolimab, an antibody that agonizes OX40 (CD134), was administered to the patients.

V lost 0 bases to trimming and J lost 4 bases, with 10 bases between them. The germline gives CDR1 SGDLS, CDR2 YYNGEE. The CDR3 has 14 amino acids. This clone was seen a few times. The assay was immunoSEQ multiplex PCR, and TCRdb's table has in-frame clones only and misses some. The table lists roughly 110,000 clones, about 91% of them singletons. The chain recombines TRBV9 with TRBJ1-1; D remains ambiguous. This clonotype originated in an adult with an advanced solid tumor such as melanoma, head and neck, liver or kidney cancer. Specimen: CD4+ or CD8+ T cells sorted from blood, collected in a trial of the OX40 agonist ivuxolimab. The CDR3: CASSVAPGATEAFF. CDR3 bases: TGTGCCAGCAGCGTAGCTCCGGGAGCCACTGAAGCTTTCTTT.